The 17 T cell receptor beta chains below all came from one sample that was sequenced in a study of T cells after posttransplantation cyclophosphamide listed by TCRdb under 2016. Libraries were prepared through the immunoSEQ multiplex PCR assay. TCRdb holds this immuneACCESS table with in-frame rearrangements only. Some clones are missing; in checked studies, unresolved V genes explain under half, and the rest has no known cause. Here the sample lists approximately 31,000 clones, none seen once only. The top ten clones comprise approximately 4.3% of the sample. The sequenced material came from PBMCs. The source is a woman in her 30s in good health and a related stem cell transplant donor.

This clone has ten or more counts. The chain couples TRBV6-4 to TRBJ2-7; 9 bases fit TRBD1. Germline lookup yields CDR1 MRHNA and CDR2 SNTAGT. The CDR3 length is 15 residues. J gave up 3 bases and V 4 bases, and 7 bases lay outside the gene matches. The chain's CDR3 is CASSADSTGGYEQYF. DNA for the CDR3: TGTGCCAGCAGTGCCGACTCGACAGGGGGCTACGAGCAGTACTTC.

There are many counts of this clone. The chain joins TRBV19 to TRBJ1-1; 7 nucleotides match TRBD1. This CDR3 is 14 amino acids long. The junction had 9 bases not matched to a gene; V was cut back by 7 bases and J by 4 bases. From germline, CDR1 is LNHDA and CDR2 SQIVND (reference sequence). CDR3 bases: TGTGCCAGTACCCTCGTAGGGGGCCGCACTGAAGCTTTCTTT. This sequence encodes CASTLVGGRTEAFF.

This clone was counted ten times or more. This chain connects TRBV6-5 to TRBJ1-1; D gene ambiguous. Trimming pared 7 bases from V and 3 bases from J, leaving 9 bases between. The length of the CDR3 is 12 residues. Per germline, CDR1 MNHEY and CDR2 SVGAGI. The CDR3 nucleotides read TGTGCCAGCATGCGAGAGCACACTGAAGCTTTCTTT. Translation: CASMREHTEAFF.

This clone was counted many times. CDR3 sequence reads: CASSSPGEEQFF. CDR3 DNA: TGTGCCAGCAGCTCCCCGGGTGAGGAGCAGTTCTTC. The J gene is TRBJ2-1, the V gene TRBV11-2; D gene uncertain. The CDR3 spans 12 residues. The germline gives CDR1 SGHAT, CDR2 FQNNGV. V was cut by 4 bases and J by 10 bases, with 11 bases left in between.

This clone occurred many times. The DNA of the CDR3 is TGTGCCAGCAGCCCTTCCTACGGACAGGTTAATGAGCAGTTCTTC. Amino acids: CASSPSYGQVNEQFF. The V gene is TRBV11-2, the J gene TRBJ2-1, with 7 nucleotides matching TRBD1. With V trimmed by 5 bases and J by 7 bases, 11 bases remained unmatched. From germline, CDR1 is SGHAT and CDR2 FQNNGV. CDR3 length equals 15 residues.

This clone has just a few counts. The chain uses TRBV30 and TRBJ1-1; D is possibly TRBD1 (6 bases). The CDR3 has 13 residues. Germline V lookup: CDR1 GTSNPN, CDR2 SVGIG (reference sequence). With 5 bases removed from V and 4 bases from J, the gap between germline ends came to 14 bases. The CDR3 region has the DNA TGTGCCTGGCCCCGACAGGACAGCACTGAAGCTTTCTTT. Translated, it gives CAWPRQDSTEAFF.

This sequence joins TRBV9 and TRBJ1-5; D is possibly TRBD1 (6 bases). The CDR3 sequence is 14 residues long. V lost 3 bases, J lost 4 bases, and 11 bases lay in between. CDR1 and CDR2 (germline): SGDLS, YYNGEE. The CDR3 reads CASSAPGQNQPQHF. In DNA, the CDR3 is TGTGCCAGCAGCGCGCCGGGACAAAATCAGCCCCAGCATTTT.

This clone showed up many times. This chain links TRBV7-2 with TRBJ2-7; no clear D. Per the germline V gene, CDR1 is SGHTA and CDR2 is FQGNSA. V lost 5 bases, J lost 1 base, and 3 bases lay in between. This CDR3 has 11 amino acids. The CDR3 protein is CASSPSYEQYF. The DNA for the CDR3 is TGTGCCAGCAGCCCATCCTACGAGCAGTACTTC.

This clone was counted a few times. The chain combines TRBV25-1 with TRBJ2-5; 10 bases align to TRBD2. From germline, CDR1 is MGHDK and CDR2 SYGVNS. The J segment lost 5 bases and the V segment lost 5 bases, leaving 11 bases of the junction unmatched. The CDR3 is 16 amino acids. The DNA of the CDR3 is TGTGCCAGCAGTAGGCGAAGCGGGGGGGTCGGGGAGACCCAGTACTTC. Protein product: CASSRRSGGVGETQYF.

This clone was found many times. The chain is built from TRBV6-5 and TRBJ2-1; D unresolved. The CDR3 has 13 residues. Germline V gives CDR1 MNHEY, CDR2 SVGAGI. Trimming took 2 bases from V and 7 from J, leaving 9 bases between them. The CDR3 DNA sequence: TGTGCCAGCAGTTACGAAAAAGGGAATGAGCAGTTCTTC. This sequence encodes CASSYEKGNEQFF.

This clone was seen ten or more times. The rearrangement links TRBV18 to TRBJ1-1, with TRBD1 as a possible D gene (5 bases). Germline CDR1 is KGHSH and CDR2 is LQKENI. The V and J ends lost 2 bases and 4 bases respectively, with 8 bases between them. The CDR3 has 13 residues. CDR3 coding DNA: TGTGCCAGCTCACCAAGGGGTGGCACTGAAGCTTTCTTT. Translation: CASSPRGGTEAFF.

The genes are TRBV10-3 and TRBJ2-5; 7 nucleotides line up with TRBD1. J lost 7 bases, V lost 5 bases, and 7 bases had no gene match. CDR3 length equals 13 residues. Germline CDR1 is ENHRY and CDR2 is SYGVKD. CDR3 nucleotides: TGTGCCATCAGTACAGGGGTCTCGGGGACCCAGTACTTC. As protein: CAISTGVSGTQYF.

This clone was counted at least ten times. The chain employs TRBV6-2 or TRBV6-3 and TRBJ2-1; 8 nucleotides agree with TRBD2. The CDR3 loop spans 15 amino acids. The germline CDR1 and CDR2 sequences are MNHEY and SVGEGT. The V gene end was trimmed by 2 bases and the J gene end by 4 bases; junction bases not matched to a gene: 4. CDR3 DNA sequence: TGTGCCAGCAGTTACGGGCGGGGGGCATACAATGAGCAGTTCTTC. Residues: CASSYGRGAYNEQFF.

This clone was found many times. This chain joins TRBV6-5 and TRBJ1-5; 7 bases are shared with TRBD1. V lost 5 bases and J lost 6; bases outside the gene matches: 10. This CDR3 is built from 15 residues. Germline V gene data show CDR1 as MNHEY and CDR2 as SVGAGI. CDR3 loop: CASSTGAAGAQPQHF. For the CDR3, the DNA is TGTGCCAGCAGTACAGGGGCAGCTGGGGCTCAGCCCCAGCATTTT.

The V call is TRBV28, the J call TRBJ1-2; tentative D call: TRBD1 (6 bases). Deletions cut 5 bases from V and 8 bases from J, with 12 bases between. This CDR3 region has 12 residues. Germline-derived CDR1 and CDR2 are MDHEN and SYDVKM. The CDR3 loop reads CASSRSGVGYTF. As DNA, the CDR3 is TGTGCCAGCAGTAGGTCAGGGGTGGGCTACACCTTC.

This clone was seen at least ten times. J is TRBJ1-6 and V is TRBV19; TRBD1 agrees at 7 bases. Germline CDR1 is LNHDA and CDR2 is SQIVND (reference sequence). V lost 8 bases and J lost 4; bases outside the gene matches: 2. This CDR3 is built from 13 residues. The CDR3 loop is CASRGQYNSPLHF. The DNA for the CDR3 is TGTGCCAGTCGGGGACAGTATAATTCACCCCTCCACTTT.

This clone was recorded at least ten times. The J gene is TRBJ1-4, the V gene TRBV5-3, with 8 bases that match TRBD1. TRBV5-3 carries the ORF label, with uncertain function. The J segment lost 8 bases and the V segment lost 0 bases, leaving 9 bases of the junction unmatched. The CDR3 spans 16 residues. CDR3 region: CARSLADRGIREKLFF. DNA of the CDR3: TGTGCCAGAAGCTTGGCCGACAGGGGCATTCGGGAAAAACTGTTTTTT.